This T cell receptor beta chain emerged from a study of spatial heterogeneity in lung cancer (dated by TCRdb to about 2019). Regarding the complete study: More beta-chain than alpha-chain transcripts were consistently detected, likely reflecting higher beta-chain transcript abundance. In the raw uncorrected reads, each unique combination of TCR and UMI appeared more than ten times on average. In non-small cell lung cancer, the study made a quantitative comparison of TCR alpha and beta repertoires among multiple tumor regions, matched nontumor lung and blood. TCR repertoire features were related to nonsynonymous mutation counts determined by whole-exome sequencing of tumor tissue. Both alpha and beta chains were TCR-sequenced in samples taken at surgery, namely 220 tumor regions, fewer than 80 matched nontumor lung samples and approximately 58 PBMC samples.

Library creation used 5' RACE. TCRdb shows the sequencer as NextSeq 500. To allow correction of PCR and sequencing errors, the TCR library protocol tagged every TCR cDNA molecule with a unique molecular identifier. Per the authors' processing: Decombinator tools were used for TCR identification, UMI-based error correction and CDR3 extraction. Expanded TCRs were defined as those above a frequency of 2 per 1,000, corresponding to the top 1% of the tumor frequency distribution. Each repertoire was subsampled 100 times to 5,000 TCRs, after which Renyi diversity was computed with the R vegan package. CDR3 similarity networks were built from amino acid triplet string-kernel similarity, connecting CDR3s with pairwise similarity above 0.82. The raw public reads went through TCRdb reprocessing: fastp at Q25, MiXCR clone calling, in-frame beta chains kept. Rows are combined by CDR3 protein, so each entry shows the most common genes and DNA. These V and J calls are TCRdb output, not the study's own analysis. This sample lists roughly 39,000 distinct CDR3 sequences; nearly 7% were detected once. The ten largest clones represent about two fifths of the sample.

A remark on this clonotype: Its antigen is not yet known. No much larger clonotype is one base removed from it; base qualities were not supplied.

Results the study describes overall, beyond this receptor: Ubiquitous expanded tumor TCRs were found in blood more often at tumor resection than at routine follow-up. Additional single-cell paired TCR alpha and beta sequencing was considered necessary to confirm, at a functional level, the hypothesis that regional TCRs recognize regional mutations.

In the paper's terms, the time point label means: sample taken at primary tumor resection. Samples were obtained from approximately 77 patients with early-stage, untreated non-small cell lung cancer from the lung TRACERx cohort. TCR sequencing used whole RNA extracted from tumor and nontumor lung tissue, or from cryopreserved PBMC samples, without cell sorting. A patient was chosen for TCR sequencing only when enough RNA was available from at least two tumor regions. This receptor was obtained from a female donor with early-stage non-small cell lung cancer. The sequenced sample was PBMCs, obtained at surgery.

The CDR3 in this case is CASSVVLGTQYF. The base sequence is TGTGCCAGCAGCGTTGTTTTGGGTACGCAGTATTTT. The receptor chain draws on TRBV9 and TRBJ2-3, with no confident D gene call. There are 12 amino acids in the CDR3, from cysteine to phenylalanine inclusive. Only the CDR3 part of the read is kept: 36 bases, read in frame from the first base. The germline V gene sets CDR1 to SGDLS and CDR2 to YYNGEE. Deletion took 2 bases off V and 8 bases off J, with a span of 9 bases between the germline ends.